This T cell receptor beta chain comes out of a study of identical twins. This CDR3 is built from 16 residues. Per the germline V gene, CDR1 is LNHNV and CDR2 is YYDKDF (reference sequence). Between the trimmed V and J ends, which lost 0 bases and 0 bases, there was a span of 11 bases. This clonotype turned up a few times. TCRdb used MiXCR to reprocess the 5' RACE reads, holding one entry per CDR3 protein. This table holds around 960,000 distinct CDR3 sequences, roughly an eighth found once. This sample also appeared in a second study, on yellow fever vaccine responses in identical twins.

The chain combines TRBV15 with TRBJ1-2; tentatively, D is TRBD1 (5 bases). The sequenced sample was PBMCs. The source of this sequence is a woman in her late teens or twenties in good health. CDR3 sequence: CATSRDSRGANYGYTF. The CDR3 bases are TGTGCCACCAGCAGAGATTCAAGGGGAGCTAACTATGGCTACACCTTC.